One sample yielded the 15 T cell receptor beta chains listed below, sequenced in a study of T cell repertoires in cytomegalovirus infection. TCRdb itself ran the reads through MiXCR, one entry per CDR3 protein. This table holds 450,000 to 550,000 distinct CDR3 sequences, 15% to 20% found once. The sample comprised CD8+ T cells from PBMCs. The receptors were sampled from a human donor in good health (CMV status not recorded). Some clones in this sample may be carry-over from other donors' samples.

This chain links TRBV10-3 with TRBJ2-7; D is unclear. Germline V gives CDR1 ENHRY, CDR2 SYGVKD. V was cut by 6 bases and J by 2 bases, with 11 bases left in between. This CDR3 region has 13 residues. The CDR3 region has the DNA TGTGCCATCAGGGCAGCTATCACCTACGAGCAGTACTTC. Translating it yields CAIRAAITYEQYF.

The table lists this clonotype with a few counts. The chain uses TRBV11-1 and TRBJ1-1; no clear D. The CDR3 runs 14 residues. CDR1 and CDR2 (germline): SGHAT, FQDESV (reference sequence). Deletions cut 1 base from V and 0 bases from J, with 6 bases between. This CDR3 reads CASSLVSVNTEAFF. The CDR3 region has the DNA TGTGCCAGCAGCTTAGTATCCGTGAACACTGAAGCTTTCTTT.

This clonotype has only a few counts. V is TRBV7-9 and J is TRBJ2-7; 7 bases fit TRBD1. The V gene end was trimmed by 2 bases and the J gene end by 2 bases; junction bases not matched to a gene: 6. Germline CDR1 is SEHNR and CDR2 is FQNEAQ (reference sequence). The CDR3 is made up of 15 amino acids. DNA for the CDR3: TGTGCCAGCAGCTTAACCTTGGGGACAGCCTACGAGCAGTACTTC. Translation: CASSLTLGTAYEQYF. Based on the CDR3 plus reference TRBV7-9 and TRBJ2-7, the full variable domain is DTGVSQNPRHKITKRGQNVTFRCDPISEHNRLYWYRQTLGQGPEFLTYFQNEAQLEKSRLLSDRFSAERPKGSFSTLEIQRTEQGDSAMYLCASSLTLGTAYEQYFGPGTRLTVT.

Many counts were recorded for this clonotype. The rearrangement joins TRBV7-2 to TRBJ1-6; 8 bases line up with TRBD1. This CDR3 comprises 16 residues. The germline V gene has CDR1 SGHTA and CDR2 FQGNSA. V trimming: 3 bases; J trimming: 2 bases; junction bases outside the gene matches: 3. The CDR3 spells CASSLGDRPYNSPLHF. CDR3 in DNA: TGTGCCAGCAGCTTGGGGGACAGGCCCTATAATTCACCCCTCCACTTT.

This clonotype showed up many times. This rearrangement joins TRBV7-3 to TRBJ2-3; TRBD1 is a possible D gene (6 bases). The CDR3 covers 16 residues. Germline loops: CDR1 SGHTA, CDR2 FQGTGA. V was shortened by 0 bases and J by 3 bases, with 13 bases between the two germline ends. In DNA form, the CDR3 reads TGTGCCAGCAGCTTAACGACAGGCCACCTAACAGATACGCAGTATTTT. Translation gives CASSLTTGHLTDTQYF.

The sample holds a few counts of this clonotype. The chain employs TRBV5-4 and TRBJ1-1; unclear D gene. Trimming removed 4 bases from V and 5 bases from J, with 18 bases in between. The CDR3 runs 15 residues. CDR1 SGHNT and CDR2 YYREEE come from the germline V gene (reference sequence). The CDR3 DNA is TGTGCCAGCAGCCTCTCTACGACACCAAGGACTGAAGCTTTCTTT. Protein: CASSLSTTPRTEAFF.

On this clonotype: A read error may account for a junction end that differs from germline. The chain combines TRBV6-5 with TRBJ1-5; the match to TRBD1 covers 7 bases. The germline gives CDR1 MNHEY, CDR2 SVGAGI. The CDR3 loop spans 14 amino acids. CDR3 nucleotides: TGTGTCAGCAGACCACAGGGGTGGTATCAGCCCCAGCATTTT. It translates to CVSRPQGWYQPQHF.

This chain connects TRBV7-9 to TRBJ1-4; 8 bases agree with TRBD1. This CDR3 region has 14 residues. V lost 3 bases, J lost 6 bases, and 3 bases stayed unmatched. Germline V CDR1 and CDR2: SEHNR, FQNEAQ (reference sequence). As DNA, the CDR3 is TGTGCCAGCAGCTTCTTGGACAGGGATGAAAAACTGTTTTTT. Its translation: CASSFLDRDEKLFF. The variable domain in full, with the rest retrieved from reference TRBV7-9 and TRBJ1-4, is DTGVSQNPRHKITKRGQNVTFRCDPISEHNRLYWYRQTLGQGPEFLTYFQNEAQLEKSRLLSDRFSAERPKGSFSTLEIQRTEQGDSAMYLCASSFLDRDEKLFFGSGTQLSVL.

This clonotype was counted ten times or more. V is TRBV6-1 and J is TRBJ2-7; 7 bases fit TRBD1. V trimming: 6 bases; J trimming: 2 bases; junction bases outside the gene matches: 7. The CDR3 has 14 residues. The germline CDR1 and CDR2 sequences are MNHNS and SASEGT. Here the CDR3 reads CASSGDRTPYEQYF. In DNA form, the CDR3 reads TGTGCCAGCAGCGGGGACAGAACCCCCTACGAGCAGTACTTC.

J is TRBJ1-2 and V is TRBV28; 10 bases fit TRBD1. V lost 2 bases and J lost 4; bases outside the gene matches: 10. In germline, CDR1 is MDHEN, CDR2 SYDVKM. The CDR3 has 17 residues. CDR3 nucleotide sequence: TGTGCCAGCAGTTTAACAACCGGGACAGGGGCCCGCTATGGCTACACCTTC. Protein sequence: CASSLTTGTGARYGYTF.

This clonotype was observed a few times. CDR3 loop: CASSDTGEHSPLHF. Here the CDR3 DNA reads TGTGCCAGCAGTGATACAGGGGAGCACTCACCCCTCCACTTT. The rearrangement uses TRBV27 and TRBJ1-6; 7 bases fit TRBD1. V was clipped by 5 bases and J by 10 bases; unmatched bases: 8. Germline-derived CDR1 and CDR2 are MNHEY and SMNVEV (reference sequence). The CDR3 covers 14 residues.

The chain employs TRBV6-5 and TRBJ2-7, with D possibly matching TRBD2 (5 bases). Trimming stripped 0 bases from V and 3 bases from J, with 15 bases between. In germline, CDR1 is MNHEY, CDR2 SVGAGI. The CDR3 consists of 16 residues. CDR3 DNA: TGTGCCAGCAGTTACTCGAGGGCAGGCTTCATCTACGAGCAGTACTTC. It encodes CASSYSRAGFIYEQYF.

This clonotype appeared a few times. J is TRBJ2-1 and V is TRBV5-1, with TRBD2 matching over 9 bases. Trimming at V came to 4 bases and at J to 3 bases, leaving 11 bases not matched to a gene. The V gene's germline CDR1 is SGHRS and CDR2 YFSETQ. The CDR3 has 17 residues. CDR3 in amino acids: CASSSIAGVAHYNEQFF. In DNA form, the CDR3 reads TGCGCCAGCAGCAGCATAGCGGGGGTCGCCCACTACAATGAGCAGTTCTTC. The full variable domain, its missing parts supplied by reference TRBV5-1 and TRBJ2-1, is KAGVTQTPRYLIKTRGQQVTLSCSPISGHRSVSWYQQTPGQGLQFLFEYFSETQRNKGNFPGRFSGRQFSNSRSEMNVSTLELGDSALYLCASSSIAGVAHYNEQFFGPGTRLTVL.

The V gene is TRBV9, the J gene TRBJ2-5, with unresolved D. V was trimmed by 4 bases and J by 2 bases, leaving 15 bases between them. Per the germline V gene, CDR1 is SGDLS and CDR2 is YYNGEE. The CDR3 is 15 amino acids. Here the CDR3 reads CASSPRAQRQETQYF. The CDR3 nucleotides read TGTGCCAGCAGCCCCCGGGCTCAACGTCAAGAGACCCAGTACTTC.

In nucleotides, the CDR3 is TGTGCCAGCACGGCCTTCCTAGCCAAAAACATTCAGTACTTC. Encoded protein: CASTAFLAKNIQYF. The chain couples TRBV2 to TRBJ2-4; D unresolved. CDR3 length equals 14 residues. Per germline, CDR1 SNHLY and CDR2 FYNNEI. V was trimmed by 7 bases and J by 0 bases, leaving 10 bases between them.